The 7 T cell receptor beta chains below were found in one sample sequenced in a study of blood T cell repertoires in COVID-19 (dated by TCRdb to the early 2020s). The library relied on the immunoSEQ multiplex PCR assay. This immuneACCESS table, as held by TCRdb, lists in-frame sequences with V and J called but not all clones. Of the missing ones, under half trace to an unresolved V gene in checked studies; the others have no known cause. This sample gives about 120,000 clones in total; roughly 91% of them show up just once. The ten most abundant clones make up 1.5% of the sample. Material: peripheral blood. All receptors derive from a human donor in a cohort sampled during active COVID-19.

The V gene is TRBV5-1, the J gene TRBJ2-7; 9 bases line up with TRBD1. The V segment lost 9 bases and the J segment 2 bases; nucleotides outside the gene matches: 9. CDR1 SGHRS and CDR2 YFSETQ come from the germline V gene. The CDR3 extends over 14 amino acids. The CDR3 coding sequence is TGCGCCACCAAAACCTGGACAGGGGCCTACGAGCAGTACTTC. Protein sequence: CATKTWTGAYEQYF.

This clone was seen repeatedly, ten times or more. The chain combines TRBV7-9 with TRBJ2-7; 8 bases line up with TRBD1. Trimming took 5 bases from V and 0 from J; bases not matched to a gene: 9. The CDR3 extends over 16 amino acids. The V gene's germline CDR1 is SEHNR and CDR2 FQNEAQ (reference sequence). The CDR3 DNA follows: TGTGCCAGCAGCCCAGTGGCGGGACAGGACTCCTACGAGCAGTACTTC. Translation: CASSPVAGQDSYEQYF.

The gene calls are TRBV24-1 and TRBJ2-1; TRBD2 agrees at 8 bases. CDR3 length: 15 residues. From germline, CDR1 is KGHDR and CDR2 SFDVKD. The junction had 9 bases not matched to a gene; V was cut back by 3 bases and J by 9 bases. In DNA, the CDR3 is TGTGCCACCAGTGATCGGGGGGGCCGAGTTGGTGAGCAGTTCTTC. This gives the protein CATSDRGGRVGEQFF.

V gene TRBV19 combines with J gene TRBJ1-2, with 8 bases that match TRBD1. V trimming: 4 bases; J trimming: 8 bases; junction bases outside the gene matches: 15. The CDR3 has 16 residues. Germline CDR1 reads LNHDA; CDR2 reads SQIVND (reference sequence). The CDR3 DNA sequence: TGTGCCAGTAGTAAGCGACAGGGGCCAACCCAGGGAGGCTACACCTTC. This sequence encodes CASSKRQGPTQGGYTF.

The CDR3 nucleotides are TGTGCCAGCACCAAACCCCAGGCTCTTGGCTACACCTTC. Its translation: CASTKPQALGYTF. The chain combines TRBV6-5 with TRBJ1-2; no definite D call. V was trimmed by 7 bases and J by 7 bases, leaving 16 bases between them. Germline V gene lookup returns CDR1 MNHEY and CDR2 SVGAGI. The CDR3 consists of 13 residues.

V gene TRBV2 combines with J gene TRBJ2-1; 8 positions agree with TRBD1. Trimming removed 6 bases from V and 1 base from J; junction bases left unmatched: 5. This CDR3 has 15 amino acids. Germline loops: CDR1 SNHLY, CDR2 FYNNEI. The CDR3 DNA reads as TGTGCCAGCAGCTGGGGACAGGCTTCCTACAATGAGCAGTTCTTC. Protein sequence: CASSWGQASYNEQFF.

DNA of the CDR3: TGTGCCAGCAGCGACGACTATACCCAGTACTTC. Translated: CASSDDYTQYF. The J gene is TRBJ2-7, the V gene TRBV2; tentatively, D is TRBD2 (5 bases). With 6 bases removed from V and 10 bases from J, the gap between germline ends came to 13 bases. This CDR3 contains 11 residues. Per germline, CDR1 SNHLY and CDR2 FYNNEI. Using reference TRBV2 and TRBJ2-7 for the parts outside the CDR3, the full variable domain is EPEVTQTPSHQVTQMGQEVILRCVPISNHLYFYWYRQILGQKVEFLVSFYNNEISEKSEIFDDQFSVERPDGSNFTLKIRSTKLEDSAMYFCASSDDYTQYFGPGTRLTVT.